The clone carrying this TCR beta chain was seen more than once but under ten times. Its antigen is still unknown. These data are taken from a study of beta chain features in type 1 diabetes. Study-wide points: All four CD4+ subsets of Type 1 diabetes patients contained TCRB CDR3s that were moderately but significantly shorter.

With V trimmed by 1 base and J by 6 bases, 10 bases remained unmatched. The germline gives CDR1 SGDLS, CDR2 YYNGEE. The CDR3 contains 16 residues. Investigators reverse transcribed all isolated RNA, so they sequenced expressed TCRB transcripts. Produced via immunoSEQ multiplex PCR; TCRdb's table is partial and in-frame only. The sample holds 600,000 or so clones, about an eighth seen once. The genes are TRBV9 and TRBJ2-3; 8 bases agree with TRBD2. Sequenced input: naive CD4+ T cells from blood. The receptor was derived from a man between 18 and 29 years old with type 1 diabetes. CDR3 sequence reads: CASSVIGRAGSDTQYF. The CDR3 coding sequence is TGTGCCAGCAGCGTAATCGGGAGGGCCGGCTCGGATACGCAGTATTTT.